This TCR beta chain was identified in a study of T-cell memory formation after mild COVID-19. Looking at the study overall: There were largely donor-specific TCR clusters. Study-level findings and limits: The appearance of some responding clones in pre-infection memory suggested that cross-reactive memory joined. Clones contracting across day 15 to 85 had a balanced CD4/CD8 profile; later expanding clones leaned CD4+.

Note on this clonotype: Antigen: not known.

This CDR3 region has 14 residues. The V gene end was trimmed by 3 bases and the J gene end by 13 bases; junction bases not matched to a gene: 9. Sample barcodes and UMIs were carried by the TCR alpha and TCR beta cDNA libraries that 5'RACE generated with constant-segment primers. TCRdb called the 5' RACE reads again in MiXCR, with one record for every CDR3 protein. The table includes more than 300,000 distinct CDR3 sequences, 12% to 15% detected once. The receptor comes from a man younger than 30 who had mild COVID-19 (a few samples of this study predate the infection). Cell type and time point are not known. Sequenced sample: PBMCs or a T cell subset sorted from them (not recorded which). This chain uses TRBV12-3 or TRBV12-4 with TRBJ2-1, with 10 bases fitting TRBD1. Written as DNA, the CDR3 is TGTGCCAGCAGTTTCGAAGGACAGGGGGATCCTCAGTTCTTC. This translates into CASSFEGQGDPQFF.